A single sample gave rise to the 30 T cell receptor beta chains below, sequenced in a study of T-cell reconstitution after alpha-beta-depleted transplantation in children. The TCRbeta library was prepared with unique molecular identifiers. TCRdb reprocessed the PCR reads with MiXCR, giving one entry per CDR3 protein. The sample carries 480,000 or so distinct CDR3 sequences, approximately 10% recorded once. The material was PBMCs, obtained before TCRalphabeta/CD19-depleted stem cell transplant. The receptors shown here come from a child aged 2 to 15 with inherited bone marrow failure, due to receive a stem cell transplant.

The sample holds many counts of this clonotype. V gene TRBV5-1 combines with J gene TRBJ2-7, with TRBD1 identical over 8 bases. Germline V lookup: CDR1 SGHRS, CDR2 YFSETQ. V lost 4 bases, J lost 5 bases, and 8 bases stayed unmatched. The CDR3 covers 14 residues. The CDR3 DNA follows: TGCGCCAGCAGCCGATGGACAGGGAACAACGAGCAGTACTTC. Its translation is CASSRWTGNNEQYF.

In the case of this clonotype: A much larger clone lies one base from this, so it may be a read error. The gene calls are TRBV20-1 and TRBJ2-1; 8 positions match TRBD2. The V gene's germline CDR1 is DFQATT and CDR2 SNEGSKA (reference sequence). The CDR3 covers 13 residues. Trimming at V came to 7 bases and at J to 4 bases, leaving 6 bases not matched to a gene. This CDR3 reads CSVRTSMYNEQFF. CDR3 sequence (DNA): TGCAGTGTTCGGACTAGCATGTACAATGAGCAGTTCTTC.

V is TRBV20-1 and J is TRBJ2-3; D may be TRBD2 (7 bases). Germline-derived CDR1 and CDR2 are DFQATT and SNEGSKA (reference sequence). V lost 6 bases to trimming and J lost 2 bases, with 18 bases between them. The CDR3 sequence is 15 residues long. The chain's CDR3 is CSALRGGANTDTQYF. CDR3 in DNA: TGCAGTGCGCTGAGGGGGGGGGCGAACACAGATACGCAGTATTTT.

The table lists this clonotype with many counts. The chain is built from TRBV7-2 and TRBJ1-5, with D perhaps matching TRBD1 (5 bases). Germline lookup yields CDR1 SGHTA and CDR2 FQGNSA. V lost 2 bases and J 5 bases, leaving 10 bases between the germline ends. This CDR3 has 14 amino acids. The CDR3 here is CASSLRGGDQPQHF. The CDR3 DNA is TGTGCCAGCAGCTTAAGGGGAGGTGATCAGCCCCAGCATTTT.

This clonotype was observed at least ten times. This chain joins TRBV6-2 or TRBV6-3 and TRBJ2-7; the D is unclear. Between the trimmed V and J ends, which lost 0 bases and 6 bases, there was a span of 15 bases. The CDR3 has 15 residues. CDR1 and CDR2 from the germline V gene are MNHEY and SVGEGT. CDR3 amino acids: CASSYSTLGSVEQYF. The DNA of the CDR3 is TGTGCCAGCAGTTACTCGACTCTTGGCTCAGTCGAGCAGTACTTC.

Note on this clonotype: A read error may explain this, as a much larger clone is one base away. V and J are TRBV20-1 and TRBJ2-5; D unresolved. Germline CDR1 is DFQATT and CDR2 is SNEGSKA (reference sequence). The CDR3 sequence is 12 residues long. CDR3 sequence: CSDSQRQESQYF. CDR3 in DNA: TGCAGTGATAGTCAAAGGCAAGAGAGCCAGTACTTC.

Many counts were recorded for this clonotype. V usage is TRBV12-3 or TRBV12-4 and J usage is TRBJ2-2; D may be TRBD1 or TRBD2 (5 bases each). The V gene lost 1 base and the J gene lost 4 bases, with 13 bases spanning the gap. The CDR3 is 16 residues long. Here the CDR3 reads CASSLGDALSTGELFF. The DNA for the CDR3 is TGTGCCAGCAGTTTAGGGGACGCCCTGAGCACCGGGGAGCTGTTTTTT.

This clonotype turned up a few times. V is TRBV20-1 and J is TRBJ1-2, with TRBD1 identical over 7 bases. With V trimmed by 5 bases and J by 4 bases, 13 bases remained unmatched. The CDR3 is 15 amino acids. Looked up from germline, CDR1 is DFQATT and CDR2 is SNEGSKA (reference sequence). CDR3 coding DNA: TGCAGTGCTCGGAAACAGGGGATTGGGTCCTATGGCTACACCTTC. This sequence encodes CSARKQGIGSYGYTF.

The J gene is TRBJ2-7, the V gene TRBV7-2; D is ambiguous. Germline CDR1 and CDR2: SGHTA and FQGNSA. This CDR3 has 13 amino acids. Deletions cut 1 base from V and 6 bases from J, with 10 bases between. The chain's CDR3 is CASSLEGLLEQYF. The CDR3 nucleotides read TGTGCCAGCAGCTTAGAGGGCCTCCTCGAGCAGTACTTC.

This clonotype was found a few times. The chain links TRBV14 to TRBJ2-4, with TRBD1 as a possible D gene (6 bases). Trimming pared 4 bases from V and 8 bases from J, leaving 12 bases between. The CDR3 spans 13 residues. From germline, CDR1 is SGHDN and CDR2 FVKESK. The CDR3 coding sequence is TGTGCCAGCAGCCCATTGGGGGCGGACATTCAGTACTTC. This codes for CASSPLGADIQYF.

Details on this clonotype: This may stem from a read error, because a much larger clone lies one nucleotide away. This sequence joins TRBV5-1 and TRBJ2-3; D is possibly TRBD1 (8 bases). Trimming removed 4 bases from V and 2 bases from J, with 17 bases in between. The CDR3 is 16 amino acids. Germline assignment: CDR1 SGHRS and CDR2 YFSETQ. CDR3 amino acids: CASSSGTGQVTDTQYF. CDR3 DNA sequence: TGCGCCAGCAGCAGCGGGACAGGACAGGTCACAGATACGCAGTATTTT.

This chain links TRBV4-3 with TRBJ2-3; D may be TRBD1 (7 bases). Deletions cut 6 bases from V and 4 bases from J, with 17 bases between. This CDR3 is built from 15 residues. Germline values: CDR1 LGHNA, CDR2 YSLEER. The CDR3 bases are TGCGCCAGCAGTCATTACAGGGGAGGATCAGATACGCAGTATTTT. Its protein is CASSHYRGGSDTQYF.

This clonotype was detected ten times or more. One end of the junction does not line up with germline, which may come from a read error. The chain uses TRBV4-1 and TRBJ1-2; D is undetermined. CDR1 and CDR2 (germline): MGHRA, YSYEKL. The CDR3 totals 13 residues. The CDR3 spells CASGHNPNYGYTF. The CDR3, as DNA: TGCGCCAGCGGCCACAACCCTAACTATGGCTACACCTTC.

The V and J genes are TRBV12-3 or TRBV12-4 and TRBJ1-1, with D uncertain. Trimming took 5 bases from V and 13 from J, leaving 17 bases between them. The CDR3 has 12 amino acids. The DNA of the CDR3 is TGTGCCAGCAGTGGAACGGTACCCCGAGGTTTCTTT. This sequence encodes CASSGTVPRGFF.

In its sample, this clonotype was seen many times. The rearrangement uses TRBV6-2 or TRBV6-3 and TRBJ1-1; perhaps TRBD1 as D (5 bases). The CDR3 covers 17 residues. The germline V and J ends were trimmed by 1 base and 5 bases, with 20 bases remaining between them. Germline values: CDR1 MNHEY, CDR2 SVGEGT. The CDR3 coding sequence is TGTGCCAGCAGTTACTACGACCTGGGGACGGGGGGGACTGAAGCTTTCTTT. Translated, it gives CASSYYDLGTGGTEAFF.

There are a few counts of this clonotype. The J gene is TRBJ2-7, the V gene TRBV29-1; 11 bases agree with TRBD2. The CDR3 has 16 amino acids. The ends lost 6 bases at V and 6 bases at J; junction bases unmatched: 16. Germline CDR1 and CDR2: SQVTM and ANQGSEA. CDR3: CSVGGVTSGIVVEQYF. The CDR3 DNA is TGCAGCGTCGGGGGGGTGACTAGCGGGATCGTGGTCGAGCAGTACTTC.

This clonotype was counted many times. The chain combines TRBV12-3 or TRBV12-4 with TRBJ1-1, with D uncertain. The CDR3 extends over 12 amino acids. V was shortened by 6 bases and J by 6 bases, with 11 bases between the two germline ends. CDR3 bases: TGTGCCAGCAGCCCTTATGACCCTGAAGCTTTCTTT. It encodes CASSPYDPEAFF.

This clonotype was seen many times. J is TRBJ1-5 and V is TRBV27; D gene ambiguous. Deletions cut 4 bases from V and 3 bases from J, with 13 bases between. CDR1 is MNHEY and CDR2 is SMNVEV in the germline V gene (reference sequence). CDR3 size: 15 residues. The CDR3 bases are TGTGCCAGCAGTTGGAGCGGTGGGAACAATCAGCCCCAGCATTTT. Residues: CASSWSGGNNQPQHF.

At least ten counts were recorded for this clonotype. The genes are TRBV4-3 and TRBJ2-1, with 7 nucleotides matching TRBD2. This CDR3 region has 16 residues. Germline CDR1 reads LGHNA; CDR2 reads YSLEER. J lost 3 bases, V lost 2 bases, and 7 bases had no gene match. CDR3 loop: CASSQFASGIYNEQFF. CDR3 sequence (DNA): TGCGCCAGCAGCCAATTTGCTAGCGGTATCTACAATGAGCAGTTCTTC.

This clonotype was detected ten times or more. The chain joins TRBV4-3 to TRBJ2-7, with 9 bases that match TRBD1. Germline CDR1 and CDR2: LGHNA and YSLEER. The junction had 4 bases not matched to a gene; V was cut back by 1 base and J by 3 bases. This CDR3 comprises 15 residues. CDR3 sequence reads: CASSQALGQGYEQYF. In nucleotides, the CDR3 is TGCGCCAGCAGCCAAGCCCTGGGACAGGGCTACGAGCAGTACTTC.

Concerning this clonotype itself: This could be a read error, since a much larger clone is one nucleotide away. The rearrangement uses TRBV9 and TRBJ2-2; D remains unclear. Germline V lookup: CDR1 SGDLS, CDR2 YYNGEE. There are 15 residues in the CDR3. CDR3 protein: CASGVVSLGTGELFF. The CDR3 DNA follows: TGTGCCAGCGGCGTAGTGAGCCTGGGCACCGGGGAGCTGTTTTTT.

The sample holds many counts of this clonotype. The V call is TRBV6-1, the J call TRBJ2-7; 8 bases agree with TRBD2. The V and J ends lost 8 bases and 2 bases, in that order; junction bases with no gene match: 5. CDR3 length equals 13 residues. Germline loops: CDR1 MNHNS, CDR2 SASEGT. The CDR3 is CASRLASTYEQYF. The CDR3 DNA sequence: TGTGCCAGCCGACTAGCGTCAACCTACGAGCAGTACTTC.

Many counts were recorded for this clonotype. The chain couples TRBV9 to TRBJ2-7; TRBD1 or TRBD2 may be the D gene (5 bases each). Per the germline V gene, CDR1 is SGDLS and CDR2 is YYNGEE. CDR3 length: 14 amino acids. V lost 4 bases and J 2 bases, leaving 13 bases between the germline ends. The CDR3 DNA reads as TGTGCCAGCAGCCCCTCCGGGACGACCTACGAGCAGTACTTC. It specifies CASSPSGTTYEQYF.

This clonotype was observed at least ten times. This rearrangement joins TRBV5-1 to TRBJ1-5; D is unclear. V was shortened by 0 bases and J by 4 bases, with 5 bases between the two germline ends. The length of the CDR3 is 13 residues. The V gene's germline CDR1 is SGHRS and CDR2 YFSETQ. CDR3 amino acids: CASSLDGNQPQHF. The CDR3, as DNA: TGCGCCAGCAGCTTGGACGGAAATCAGCCCCAGCATTTT.

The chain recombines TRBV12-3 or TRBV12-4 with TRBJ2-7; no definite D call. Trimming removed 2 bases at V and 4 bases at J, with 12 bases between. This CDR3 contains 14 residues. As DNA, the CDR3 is TGTGCCAGCAGTTTAAAGAGGACGTTTTACGAGCAGTACTTC. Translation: CASSLKRTFYEQYF.

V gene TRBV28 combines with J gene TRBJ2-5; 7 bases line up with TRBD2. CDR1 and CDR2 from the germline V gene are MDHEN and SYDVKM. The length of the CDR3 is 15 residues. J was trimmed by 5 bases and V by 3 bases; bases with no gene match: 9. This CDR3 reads CASSFGGSLRETQYF. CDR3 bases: TGTGCCAGCAGTTTTGGCGGGAGTCTGCGGGAGACCCAGTACTTC.

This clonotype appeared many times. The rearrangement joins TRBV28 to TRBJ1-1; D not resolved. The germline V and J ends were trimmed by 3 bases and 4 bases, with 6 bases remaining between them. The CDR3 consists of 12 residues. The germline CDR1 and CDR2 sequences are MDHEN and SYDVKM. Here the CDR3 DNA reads TGTGCCAGCAGTTTCCCTTCCACTGAAGCTTTCTTT. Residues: CASSFPSTEAFF.

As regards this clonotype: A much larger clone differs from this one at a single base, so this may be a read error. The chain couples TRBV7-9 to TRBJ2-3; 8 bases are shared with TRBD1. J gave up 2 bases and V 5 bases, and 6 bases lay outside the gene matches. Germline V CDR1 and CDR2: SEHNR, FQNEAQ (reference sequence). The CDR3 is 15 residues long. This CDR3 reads CASSNRDRNTDTQYF. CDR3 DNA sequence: TGTGCCAGCAGCAACCGGGACAGGAACACAGATACGCAGTATTTT.

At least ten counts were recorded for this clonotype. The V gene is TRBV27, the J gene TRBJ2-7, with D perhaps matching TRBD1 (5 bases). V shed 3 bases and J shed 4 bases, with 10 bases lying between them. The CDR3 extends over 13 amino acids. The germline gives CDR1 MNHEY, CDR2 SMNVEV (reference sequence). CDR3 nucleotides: TGTGCCAGCAGTTTCAGGGTGGAGTACGAGCAGTACTTC. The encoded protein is CASSFRVEYEQYF.

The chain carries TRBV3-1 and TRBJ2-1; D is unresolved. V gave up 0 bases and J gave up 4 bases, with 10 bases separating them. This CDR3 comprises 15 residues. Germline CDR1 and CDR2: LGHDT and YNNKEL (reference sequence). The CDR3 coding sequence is TGTGCCAGCAGCCAAGATCTCGGCAGTTACAATGAGCAGTTCTTC. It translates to CASSQDLGSYNEQFF.